This passage covers 27 T cell receptor beta chains from one sample sequenced in a study of shared clonotypes between healthy human individuals. Clones were read by immunoSEQ multiplex PCR, and TCRdb kept only the in-frame ones, dropping some. Of about 2.2 million clones listed, 90% to 95% were seen once; the top ten hold approximately 1.6%. CD45RO-negative, CCR7-positively selected cells formed the naive CD8 fraction, excluding terminally differentiated effector memory CD45RA+ cells. Sample: naive CD8+ T cells from PBMCs. All receptors derive from a man younger than 35 in good health. Some clones in this sample may be carry-over from other donors' samples.

The chain uses TRBV9 and TRBJ2-3; the D is unclear. V was cut by 2 bases and J by 5 bases, with 9 bases left in between. Germline V gives CDR1 SGDLS, CDR2 YYNGEE. The CDR3 has 13 amino acids. CDR3 DNA: TGTGCCAGCAGCGTGGTTCACAAAGATACGCAGTATTTT. Its translation is CASSVVHKDTQYF.

This chain uses TRBV28 with TRBJ1-5; D possibly corresponds to TRBD1 (6 bases). Trimming took 4 bases from V and 0 from J, leaving 19 bases between them. The CDR3 spans 18 residues. The germline gives CDR1 MDHEN, CDR2 SYDVKM. CDR3 protein: CASSSRPQGFYSNQPQHF. Written as DNA, the CDR3 is TGTGCCAGCAGTTCCCGCCCCCAGGGGTTTTATAGCAATCAGCCCCAGCATTTT.

This clone was found once. The chain employs TRBV6-1 and TRBJ1-3; D gene unclear. The germline CDR1 and CDR2 sequences are MNHNS and SASEGT. Trimming cost V 7 bases and J 0 bases, with 13 bases left between them. This CDR3 is built from 15 residues. In DNA form, the CDR3 reads TGTGCCAGCATCTTCAAAGGGTTCTCTGGAAACACCATATATTTT. Translated: CASIFKGFSGNTIYF.

This sequence joins TRBV28 and TRBJ2-2, with a tentative D call TRBD2 (5 bases). With 2 bases removed from V and 2 bases from J, the gap between germline ends came to 21 bases. From germline, CDR1 is MDHEN and CDR2 SYDVKM. This CDR3 is built from 19 residues. The CDR3 DNA reads as TGTGCCAGCAGTTTACGCCGGGGATACGGGGTCCCTAACACCGGGGAGCTGTTTTTT. Translation gives CASSLRRGYGVPNTGELFF.

This chain joins TRBV5-4 and TRBJ2-7, with D possibly matching TRBD2 (6 bases). V lost 1 base, J lost 5 bases, and 13 bases lay in between. Germline values: CDR1 SGHNT, CDR2 YYREEE (reference sequence). The CDR3 has 14 residues. The DNA for the CDR3 is TGTGCCAGCAGCTTGACGGGAGTGGGACACGAGCAGTACTTC. Amino acids: CASSLTGVGHEQYF.

With regard to this clone: This CDR3 is also generated by other DNA sequences in the sample. This chain connects TRBV27 to TRBJ2-1, with D unresolved. Germline V gene lookup returns CDR1 MNHEY and CDR2 SMNVEV (reference sequence). The V and J ends lost 0 bases and 8 bases respectively, with 5 bases between them. The CDR3 runs to 12 residues. The CDR3 region is CASSLSGHEQFF. For the CDR3, the DNA is TGTGCCAGCAGTTTATCAGGGCATGAGCAGTTCTTC.

V is TRBV4-1 and J is TRBJ2-7; 9 positions agree with TRBD1. The germline CDR1 and CDR2 sequences are MGHRA and YSYEKL. J gave up 1 base and V 4 bases, and 8 bases lay outside the gene matches. The CDR3 has 16 amino acids. In DNA, the CDR3 is TGCGCCAGCAGCCCCGGGCCGGGACAGGGATCCTACGAGCAGTACTTC. The encoded protein is CASSPGPGQGSYEQYF.

A single count supports this clone. This sequence joins TRBV4-1 and TRBJ1-4, with D unresolved. The CDR3 is made up of 10 amino acids. V lost 7 bases and J 6 bases, leaving 3 bases between the germline ends. Germline CDR1 is MGHRA and CDR2 is YSYEKL. CDR3 sequence: CASKDEKLFF. CDR3 bases: TGCGCCAGCAAGGATGAAAAACTGTTTTTT.

CDR3 sequence: CASGEGDTQYF. Written as DNA, the CDR3 is TGTGCCAGCGGGGAGGGAGATACGCAGTATTTT. This chain uses TRBV7-8 with TRBJ2-3, with 7 bases lining up with TRBD2. Trimming removed 8 bases from V and 5 bases from J; junction bases left unmatched: 1. This CDR3 contains 11 residues. Germline CDR1 is SGHVS and CDR2 is FQNEAQ. The full variable domain, its missing parts supplied by reference TRBV7-8 and TRBJ2-3, is GAGVSQSPRYKVAKRGQDVALRCDPISGHVSLFWYQQALGQGPEFLTYFQNEAQLDKSGLPSDRFFAERPEGSVSTLKIQRTQQEDSAVYLCASGEGDTQYFGPGTRLTVL.

The chain carries TRBV7-3 and TRBJ2-1; D might be TRBD1 or TRBD2, each matching 5 bases. The CDR3 runs to 15 residues. Germline CDR1 SGHTA, CDR2 FQGTGA. Trimming took 5 bases from V and 8 from J, leaving 19 bases between them. CDR3 amino acids: CASSQRPGPLYEQFF. The CDR3 nucleotides read TGTGCCAGCAGCCAAAGGCCGGGGCCGCTCTATGAGCAGTTCTTC.

This chain connects TRBV19 to TRBJ2-1, with TRBD2 as a possible D gene (6 bases). The germline CDR1 and CDR2 sequences are LNHDA and SQIVND (reference sequence). There are 19 residues in the CDR3. Trimming took off 1 base at V and 2 bases at J, with 21 bases between the two ends. CDR3 nucleotide sequence: TGTGCCAGTAGTATAGGCAGTCATCGTACGGGACTTGCCTACAATGAGCAGTTCTTC. Translating gives CASSIGSHRTGLAYNEQFF.

This clone was seen just once. The chain has TRBV27 and TRBJ2-6; 8 bases line up with TRBD1. Germline loops: CDR1 MNHEY, CDR2 SMNVEV (reference sequence). The CDR3 loop spans 17 amino acids. With 6 bases clipped from V and 0 bases from J, the junction kept 7 bases outside the gene matches. CDR3 protein: CASRNPGTGSGANVLTF. In DNA form, the CDR3 reads TGTGCCAGCAGAAACCCCGGGACAGGCTCTGGGGCCAACGTCCTGACTTTC.

Only one count was recorded for this clone. The rearrangement joins TRBV27 to TRBJ2-7, with 15 positions matching TRBD2. The V gene's germline CDR1 is MNHEY and CDR2 SMNVEV (reference sequence). Trimming took 6 bases from V and 6 from J; bases not matched to a gene: 15. There are 18 residues in the CDR3. The DNA for the CDR3 is TGTGCCAGCAGGAAACCGGGACTAGCGGGAGGAAATTCTCCCGAGCAGTACTTC. Amino acids: CASRKPGLAGGNSPEQYF.

V is TRBV5-1 and J is TRBJ2-7; D not resolved. Germline V gives CDR1 SGHRS, CDR2 YFSETQ. The V end lost 0 bases, the J end lost 5 bases, and 6 bases lay between the germline ends. The CDR3 contains 12 residues. The chain's CDR3 is CASSLARHEQYF. The CDR3 nucleotides are TGCGCCAGCAGCTTGGCCAGGCACGAGCAGTACTTC. Full variable domain (remainder filled in from reference TRBV5-1 and TRBJ2-7): KAGVTQTPRYLIKTRGQQVTLSCSPISGHRSVSWYQQTPGQGLQFLFEYFSETQRNKGNFPGRFSGRQFSNSRSEMNVSTLELGDSALYLCASSLARHEQYFGPGTRLTVT.

The rearrangement uses TRBV5-4 and TRBJ2-7; 8 nucleotides match TRBD2. The CDR3 runs to 12 residues. Germline CDR1 and CDR2: SGHNT and YYREEE (reference sequence). Trimming took 9 bases from V and 7 from J; bases not matched to a gene: 9. The CDR3 DNA follows: TGTGCCACCACGTGGGGGACTAGTGAGCAGTACTTC. Its protein product is CATTWGTSEQYF.

The chain uses TRBV2 and TRBJ2-3, with D possibly being TRBD1 (6 bases). The germline V gene encodes CDR1 SNHLY and CDR2 FYNNEI. The V end was cut by 5 bases, the J end by 3 bases, with 12 bases between. This CDR3 region has 14 residues. The CDR3 here is CASSLGQGTDTQYF. CDR3 coding DNA: TGTGCCAGCAGTCTTGGGCAGGGGACAGATACGCAGTATTTT.

This chain uses TRBV6-5 with TRBJ1-1; perhaps TRBD1 as D (6 bases). The CDR3 contains 15 residues. Germline CDR1 and CDR2: MNHEY and SVGAGI. Trimming shortened V by 0 bases and J by 2 bases, and 10 bases separated the two germline ends. The CDR3 protein is CASSYSGGLNTEAFF. The CDR3 coding sequence is TGTGCCAGCAGTTACTCGGGGGGGCTAAACACTGAAGCTTTCTTT.

The V gene is TRBV9, the J gene TRBJ2-7; either TRBD1 or TRBD2 may fit D (6 bases each). The germline V gene encodes CDR1 SGDLS and CDR2 YYNGEE. V shed 0 bases and J shed 0 bases, with 10 bases lying between them. This CDR3 has 15 residues. The CDR3 region is CASSVEGGGSYEQYF. The CDR3 coding sequence is TGTGCCAGCAGCGTAGAGGGGGGAGGCTCCTACGAGCAGTACTTC.

This clone was seen more than once but under ten times. The chain combines TRBV19 with TRBJ2-1, with D possibly being TRBD2 (6 bases). This CDR3 is built from 14 residues. Trimming took off 3 bases at V and 8 bases at J, with 14 bases between the two ends. Germline assignment: CDR1 LNHDA and CDR2 SQIVND (reference sequence). Here the CDR3 reads CASSILSEGDEQFF. In DNA, the CDR3 is TGTGCCAGTAGTATTTTGTCGGAGGGAGATGAGCAGTTCTTC.

The rearrangement links TRBV7-9 to TRBJ2-3; 13 bases agree with TRBD2. The CDR3 sequence is 18 residues long. V lost 2 bases and J lost 0; bases outside the gene matches: 5. Germline V gives CDR1 SEHNR, CDR2 FQNEAQ (reference sequence). CDR3 region: CASSLTSGRAASTDTQYF. CDR3 nucleotides: TGTGCCAGCAGCTTAACTAGCGGGAGGGCCGCAAGCACAGATACGCAGTATTTT.

About this clone itself: Other DNA sequences in the sample encode the same CDR3. V usage is TRBV5-6 and J usage is TRBJ2-1; perhaps TRBD2 as D (5 bases). The length of the CDR3 is 14 residues. The V gene lost 2 bases and the J gene lost 2 bases, with 8 bases spanning the gap. Germline CDR1 and CDR2: SGHDT and YYEEEE. Here the CDR3 reads CASSFSGAYNEQFF. CDR3 nucleotides: TGTGCCAGCAGCTTCTCCGGGGCCTACAATGAGCAGTTCTTC.

The genes are TRBV19 and TRBJ1-2, with D maybe TRBD1 (5 bases). Trimming shortened V by 5 bases and J by 6 bases, and 16 bases separated the two germline ends. CDR1 and CDR2 (germline): LNHDA, SQIVND (reference sequence). The CDR3 consists of 14 residues. CDR3 region: CASSPALQENGYTF. The CDR3 coding sequence is TGTGCCAGTAGTCCCGCCTTACAGGAGAATGGCTACACCTTC. Full variable domain (rest looked up from reference TRBV19 and TRBJ1-2): DGGITQSPKYLFRKEGQNVTLSCEQNLNHDAMYWYRQDPGQGLRLIYYSQIVNDFQKGDIAEGYSVSREKKESFPLTVTSAQKNPTAFYLCASSPALQENGYTFGSGTRLTVV.

V usage is TRBV18 and J usage is TRBJ1-5; D is ambiguous. Germline V gives CDR1 KGHSH, CDR2 LQKENI. The V end was cut by 4 bases, the J end by 8 bases, with 12 bases between. This CDR3 has 13 amino acids. CDR3 region: CASSLLSREPQHF. DNA of the CDR3: TGTGCCAGCTCACTCCTGTCCCGGGAGCCCCAGCATTTT.

This chain uses TRBV6-5 with TRBJ2-4; the D call may be TRBD1 or TRBD2 (6 bases each). The CDR3 consists of 14 residues. Germline V gene sequence: CDR1 MNHEY, CDR2 SVGAGI. Trimming stripped 5 bases from V and 6 bases from J, with 14 bases between. CDR3 loop: CASSPPWGANIQYF. The DNA of the CDR3 is TGTGCCAGCAGTCCTCCGTGGGGGGCAAACATTCAGTACTTC.

The rearrangement joins TRBV7-3 to TRBJ1-1; possible D gene TRBD1, 5 bases. The V gene lost 2 bases and the J gene lost 2 bases, with 18 bases spanning the gap. CDR3 size: 17 residues. In germline, CDR1 is SGHTA, CDR2 FQGTGA. The CDR3 DNA reads as TGTGCCAGCAGCTTATACCCTAGGGGCGGGGGAAACACTGAAGCTTTCTTT. Encoded protein: CASSLYPRGGGNTEAFF.

This rearrangement joins TRBV5-1 to TRBJ2-7, with unresolved D. Between the trimmed V and J ends, which lost 4 bases and 4 bases, there was a span of 12 bases. Germline V gives CDR1 SGHRS, CDR2 YFSETQ. The CDR3 loop spans 13 amino acids. In DNA form, the CDR3 reads TGCGCCAGCAGCCCCCGGACCCAGTACGAGCAGTACTTC. Translated, it gives CASSPRTQYEQYF.

This chain joins TRBV11-3 and TRBJ2-5; TRBD1 matches 7 bases. V shed 5 bases and J 1 base; nucleotides not matched to a gene: 4. The CDR3 consists of 14 residues. Germline CDR1 reads SGHNT; CDR2 reads YENEEA. CDR3 region: CASSARDSQETQYF. CDR3 bases: TGTGCCAGCAGCGCCCGGGACAGCCAAGAGACCCAGTACTTC.